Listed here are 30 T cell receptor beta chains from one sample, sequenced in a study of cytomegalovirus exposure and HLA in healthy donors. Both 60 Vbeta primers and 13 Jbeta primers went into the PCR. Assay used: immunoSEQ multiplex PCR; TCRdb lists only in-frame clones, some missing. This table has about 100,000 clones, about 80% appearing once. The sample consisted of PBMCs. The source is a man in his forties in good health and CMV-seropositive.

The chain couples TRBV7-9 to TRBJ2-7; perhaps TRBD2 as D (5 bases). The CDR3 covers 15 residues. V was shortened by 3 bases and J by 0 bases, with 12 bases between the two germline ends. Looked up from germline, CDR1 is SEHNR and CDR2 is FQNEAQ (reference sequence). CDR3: CASSFLGGFSYEQYF. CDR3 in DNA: TGTGCCAGCAGCTTCTTAGGCGGGTTCTCCTACGAGCAGTACTTC. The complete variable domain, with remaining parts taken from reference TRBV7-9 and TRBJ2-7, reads DTGVSQNPRHKITKRGQNVTFRCDPISEHNRLYWYRQTLGQGPEFLTYFQNEAQLEKSRLLSDRFSAERPKGSFSTLEIQRTEQGDSAMYLCASSFLGGFSYEQYFGPGTRLTVT.

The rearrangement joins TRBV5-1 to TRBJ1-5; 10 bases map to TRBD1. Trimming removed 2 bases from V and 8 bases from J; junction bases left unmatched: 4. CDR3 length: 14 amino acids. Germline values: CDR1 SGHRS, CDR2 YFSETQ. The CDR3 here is CASSFGTGEEPQHF. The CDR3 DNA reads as TGCGCCAGCAGCTTCGGGACAGGGGAGGAGCCCCAGCATTTT.

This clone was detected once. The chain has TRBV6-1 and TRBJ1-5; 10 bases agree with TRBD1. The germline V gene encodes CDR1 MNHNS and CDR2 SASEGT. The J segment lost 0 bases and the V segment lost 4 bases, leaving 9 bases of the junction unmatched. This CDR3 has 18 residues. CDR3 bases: TGTGCCAGCAGTGCCGACAGGGGGCTCATATATAGCAATCAGCCCCAGCATTTT. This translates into CASSADRGLIYSNQPQHF.

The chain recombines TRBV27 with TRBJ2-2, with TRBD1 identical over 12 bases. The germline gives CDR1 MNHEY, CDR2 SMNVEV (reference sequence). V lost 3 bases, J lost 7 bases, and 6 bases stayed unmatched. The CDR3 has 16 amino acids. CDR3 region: CASSFRDRGHSGELFF. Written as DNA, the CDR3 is TGTGCCAGCAGTTTTCGGGACAGGGGGCATAGCGGGGAGCTGTTTTTT.

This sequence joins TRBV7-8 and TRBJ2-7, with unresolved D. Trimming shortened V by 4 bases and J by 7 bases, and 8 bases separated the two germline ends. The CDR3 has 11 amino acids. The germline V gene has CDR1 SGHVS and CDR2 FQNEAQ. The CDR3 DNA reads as TGTGCCAGCAGCTCCTCTAGAGAGCAGTACTTC. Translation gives CASSSSREQYF. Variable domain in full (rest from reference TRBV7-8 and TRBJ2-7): GAGVSQSPRYKVAKRGQDVALRCDPISGHVSLFWYQQALGQGPEFLTYFQNEAQLDKSGLPSDRFFAERPEGSVSTLKIQRTQQEDSAVYLCASSSSREQYFGPGTRLTVT.

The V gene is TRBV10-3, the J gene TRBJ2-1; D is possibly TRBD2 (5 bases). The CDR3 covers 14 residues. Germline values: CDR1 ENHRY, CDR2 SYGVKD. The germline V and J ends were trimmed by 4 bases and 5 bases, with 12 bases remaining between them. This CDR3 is CAISGAGRHNEQFF. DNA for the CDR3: TGTGCCATCAGTGGGGCGGGTCGCCACAATGAGCAGTTCTTC.

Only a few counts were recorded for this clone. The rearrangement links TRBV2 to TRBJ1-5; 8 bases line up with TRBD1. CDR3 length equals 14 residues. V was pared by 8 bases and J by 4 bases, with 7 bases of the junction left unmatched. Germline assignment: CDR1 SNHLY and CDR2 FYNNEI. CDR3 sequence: CASGSRQGNQPQHF. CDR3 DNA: TGTGCCAGCGGCTCGAGACAGGGGAATCAGCCCCAGCATTTT.

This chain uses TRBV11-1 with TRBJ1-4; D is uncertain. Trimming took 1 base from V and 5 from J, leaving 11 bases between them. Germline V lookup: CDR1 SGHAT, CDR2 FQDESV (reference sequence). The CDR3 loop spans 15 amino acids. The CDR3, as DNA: TGTGCCAGCAGCTTAGGTCGAGGAGGGAATGAAAAACTGTTTTTT. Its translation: CASSLGRGGNEKLFF.

This CDR3 reads CASSPRDRFYEQYF. Written as DNA, the CDR3 is TGTGCCAGCAGCCCGCGGGACAGGTTCTACGAGCAGTACTTC. The V gene is TRBV27, the J gene TRBJ2-7; TRBD1 matches at 8 bases. Germline lookup yields CDR1 MNHEY and CDR2 SMNVEV (reference sequence). V shed 6 bases and J 3 bases; nucleotides not matched to a gene: 7. The CDR3 spans 14 residues.

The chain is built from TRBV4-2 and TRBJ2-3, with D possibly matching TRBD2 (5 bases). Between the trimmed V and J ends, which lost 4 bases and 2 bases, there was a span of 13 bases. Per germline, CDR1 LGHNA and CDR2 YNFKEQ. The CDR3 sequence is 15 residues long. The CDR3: CASSPGLKVTDTQYF. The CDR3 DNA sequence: TGTGCCAGCAGCCCCGGACTCAAAGTCACAGATACGCAGTATTTT.

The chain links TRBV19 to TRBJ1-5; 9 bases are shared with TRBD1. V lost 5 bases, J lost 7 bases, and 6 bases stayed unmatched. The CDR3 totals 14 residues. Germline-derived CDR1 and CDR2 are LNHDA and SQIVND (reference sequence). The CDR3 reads CASSAGTGLQPQHF. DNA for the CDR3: TGTGCCAGTAGTGCCGGGACAGGGCTGCAGCCCCAGCATTTT.

The CDR3 loop is CASSSSTGGRGELFF. DNA for the CDR3: TGTGCCAGCAGCTCCTCGACTGGCGGTAGGGGGGAGCTGTTTTTT. The chain is built from TRBV5-4 and TRBJ2-2, with D unresolved. The CDR3 totals 15 residues. CDR1 is SGHNT, CDR2 YYREEE, per germline (reference sequence). V was trimmed by 3 bases and J by 8 bases, leaving 17 bases between them.

CDR3 amino acids: CASSQERGGAQYF. DNA for the CDR3: TGCGCCAGCAGCCAAGAGCGGGGGGGGGCCCAGTACTTC. The V and J genes are TRBV5-1 and TRBJ2-5; 10 bases map to TRBD2. The CDR3 spans 13 residues. Germline V lookup: CDR1 SGHRS, CDR2 YFSETQ. With 4 bases clipped from V and 9 bases from J, the junction kept 6 bases outside the gene matches.

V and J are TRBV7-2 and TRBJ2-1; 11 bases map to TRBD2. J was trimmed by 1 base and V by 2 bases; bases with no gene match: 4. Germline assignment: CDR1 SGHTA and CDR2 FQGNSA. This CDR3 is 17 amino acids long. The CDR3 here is CASSLLPSGGSYNEQFF. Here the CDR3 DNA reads TGTGCCAGCAGCTTACTTCCTAGCGGGGGGTCCTACAATGAGCAGTTCTTC.

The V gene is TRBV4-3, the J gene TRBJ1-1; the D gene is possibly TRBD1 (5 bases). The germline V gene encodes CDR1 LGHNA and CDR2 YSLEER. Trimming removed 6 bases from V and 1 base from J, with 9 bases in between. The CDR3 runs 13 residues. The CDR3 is CASSRDRNTEAFF. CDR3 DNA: TGCGCCAGCAGTCGCGACAGGAACACTGAAGCTTTCTTT.

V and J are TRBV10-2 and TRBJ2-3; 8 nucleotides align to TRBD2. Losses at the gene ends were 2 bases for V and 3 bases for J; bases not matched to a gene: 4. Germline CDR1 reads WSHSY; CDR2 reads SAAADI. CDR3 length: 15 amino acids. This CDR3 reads CASSEIAGRTDTQYF. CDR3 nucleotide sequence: TGCGCCAGCAGTGAGATAGCGGGAAGGACAGATACGCAGTATTTT.

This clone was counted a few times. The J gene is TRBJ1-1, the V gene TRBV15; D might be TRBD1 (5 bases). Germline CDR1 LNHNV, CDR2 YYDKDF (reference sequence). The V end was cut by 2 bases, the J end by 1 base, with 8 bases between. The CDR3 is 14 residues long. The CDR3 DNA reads TGTGCCACCAGCAGACTTACAGGGAACACTGAAGCTTTCTTT. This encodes CATSRLTGNTEAFF.

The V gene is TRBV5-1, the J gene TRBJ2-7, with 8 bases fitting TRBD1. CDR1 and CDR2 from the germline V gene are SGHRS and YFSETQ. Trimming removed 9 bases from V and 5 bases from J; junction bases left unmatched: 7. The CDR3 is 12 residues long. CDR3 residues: CATRGQGHEQYF. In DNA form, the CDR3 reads TGCGCCACCAGAGGACAGGGCCACGAGCAGTACTTC.

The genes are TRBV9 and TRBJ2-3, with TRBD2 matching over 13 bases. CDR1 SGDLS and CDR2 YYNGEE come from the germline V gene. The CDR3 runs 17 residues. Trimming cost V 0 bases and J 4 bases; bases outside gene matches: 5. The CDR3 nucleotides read TGTGCCAGCAGCGTAGCAGGAACTAGCGGGGGGGCAGATACGCAGTATTTT. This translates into CASSVAGTSGGADTQYF.

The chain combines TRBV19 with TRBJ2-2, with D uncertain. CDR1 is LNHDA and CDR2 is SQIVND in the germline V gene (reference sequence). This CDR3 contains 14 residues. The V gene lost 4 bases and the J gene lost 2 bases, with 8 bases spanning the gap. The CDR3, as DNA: TGTGCCAGTAGTAGGCTTTTCAACACCGGGGAGCTGTTTTTT. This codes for CASSRLFNTGELFF.

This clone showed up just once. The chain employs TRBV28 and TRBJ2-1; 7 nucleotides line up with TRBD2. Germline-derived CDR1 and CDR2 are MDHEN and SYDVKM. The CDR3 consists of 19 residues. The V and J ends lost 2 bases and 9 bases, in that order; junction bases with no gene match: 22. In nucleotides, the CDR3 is TGTGCCAGCAGTTTACGGGGCCGCGGGAGTAGAGGCATGGTCCGTGAGCAGTTCTTC. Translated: CASSLRGRGSRGMVREQFF. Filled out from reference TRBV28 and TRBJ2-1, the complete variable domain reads DVKVTQSSRYLVKRTGEKVFLECVQDMDHENMFWYRQDPGLGLRLIYFSYDVKMKEKGDIPEGYSVSREKKERFSLILESASTNQTSMYLCASSLRGRGSRGMVREQFFGPGTRLTVL.

This CDR3 is CASSGTRGRAKNIQYF. The CDR3 DNA reads as TGTGCCAGCAGTGGGACTCGAGGGAGGGCCAAAAACATTCAGTACTTC. This sequence joins TRBV2 and TRBJ2-4; possible D gene TRBD2, 6 bases. The CDR3 consists of 16 residues. Germline assignment: CDR1 SNHLY and CDR2 FYNNEI. V gave up 4 bases and J gave up 1 base, with 14 bases separating them.

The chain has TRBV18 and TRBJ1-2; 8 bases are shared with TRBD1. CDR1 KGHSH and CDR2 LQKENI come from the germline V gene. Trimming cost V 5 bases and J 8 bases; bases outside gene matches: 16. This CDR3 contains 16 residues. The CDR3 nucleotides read TGTGCCAGCTCATCCACCCTGGACAGGGCCTTTGCAGGCTACACCTTC. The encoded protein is CASSSTLDRAFAGYTF.

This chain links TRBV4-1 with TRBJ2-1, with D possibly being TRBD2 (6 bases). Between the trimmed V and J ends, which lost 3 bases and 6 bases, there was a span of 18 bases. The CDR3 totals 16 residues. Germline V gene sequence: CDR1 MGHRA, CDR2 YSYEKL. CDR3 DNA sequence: TGCGCCAGCAGCCATAGTCAGGGAGGTTATTTCAATGAGCAGTTCTTC. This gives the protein CASSHSQGGYFNEQFF.

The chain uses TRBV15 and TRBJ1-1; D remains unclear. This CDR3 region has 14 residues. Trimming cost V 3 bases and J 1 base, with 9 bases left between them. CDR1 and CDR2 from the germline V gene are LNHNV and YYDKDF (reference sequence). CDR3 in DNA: TGTGCCACCAGCAGTGAACAACCGAACACTGAAGCTTTCTTT. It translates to CATSSEQPNTEAFF.

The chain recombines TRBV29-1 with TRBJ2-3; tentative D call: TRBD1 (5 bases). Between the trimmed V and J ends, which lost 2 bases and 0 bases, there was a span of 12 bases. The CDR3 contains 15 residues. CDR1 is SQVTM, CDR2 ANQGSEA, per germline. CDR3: CSVEPATASTDTQYF. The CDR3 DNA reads TGCAGCGTTGAACCAGCGACAGCTAGCACAGATACGCAGTATTTT.

CDR3 in DNA: TGTGCCAGCAGCTTCGGACTGGGTTCCTACAATGAGCAGTTCTTC. It is translated as CASSFGLGSYNEQFF. V is TRBV5-4 and J is TRBJ2-1, with D possibly being TRBD2 (5 bases). The CDR3 contains 15 residues. V lost 2 bases and J lost 1, with 10 bases in between. Germline CDR1 SGHNT, CDR2 YYREEE (reference sequence).

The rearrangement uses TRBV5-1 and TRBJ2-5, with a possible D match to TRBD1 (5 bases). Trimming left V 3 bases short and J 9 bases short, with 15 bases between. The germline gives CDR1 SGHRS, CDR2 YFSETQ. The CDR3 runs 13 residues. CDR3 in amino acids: CASSSDSSAPQYF. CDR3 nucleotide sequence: TGCGCCAGCAGCTCAGACAGCTCGGCGCCCCAGTACTTC.

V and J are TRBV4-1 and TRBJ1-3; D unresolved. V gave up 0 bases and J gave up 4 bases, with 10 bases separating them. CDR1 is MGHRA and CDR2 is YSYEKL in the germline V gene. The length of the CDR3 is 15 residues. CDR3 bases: TGCGCCAGCAGCCAAGAATCCCGGGGAGGAAACACCATATATTTT. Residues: CASSQESRGGNTIYF.

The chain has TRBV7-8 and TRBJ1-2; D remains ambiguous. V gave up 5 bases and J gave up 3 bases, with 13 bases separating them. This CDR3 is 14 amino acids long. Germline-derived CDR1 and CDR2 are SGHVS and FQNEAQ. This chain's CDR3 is CASSPGMSYYGYTF. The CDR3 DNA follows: TGTGCCAGCAGCCCCGGGATGTCTTACTATGGCTACACCTTC.